The rows below give T cell receptor beta chains drawn from one sample of a study of blood T cell repertoires in COVID-19. TCRdb's copy holds only in-frame clones and misses some; the assay was immunoSEQ multiplex PCR. The repertoire holds about 350,000 clones, with roughly 87% as singletons. Sequencing input: peripheral blood. The receptors here all came from a man younger than 45 with COVID-19, enrolled during active disease. Each CDR3 is given with its conserved first and last residue. D genes are given only for firm matches. Some rows have no size entry. The others give once, few or many, or a class for an expanded clone.

D gene	J gene	clone size	V gene	CDR3 protein	CDR3 DNA
TRBD2	TRBJ2-3	NA	TRBV7-3	CASSPLAGESDTQYF	TGTGCCAGCAGCCCCCTAGCGGGGGAATCAGATACGCAGTATTTT
TRBD1	TRBJ1-2	NA	TRBV4-1	CASSLGQVPRLNYGYTF	TGCGCCAGCAGCCTAGGACAGGTACCCCGCTTAAACTATGGCTACACCTTC
NA	TRBJ2-3	NA	TRBV11-2	CASSLYLRDSQIRDTQYF	TGTGCCAGCAGCTTATACCTACGGGACTCCCAGATCCGGGATACGCAGTATTTT
NA	TRBJ1-3	few	TRBV7-2	CASSITDRQGNTIYF	TGTGCCAGCAGCATTACGGACAGACAAGGAAACACCATATATTTT
NA	TRBJ1-1	NA	TRBV7-2	CASSPSSGISTEAFF	TGTGCCAGCAGCCCCTCATCGGGTATAAGCACTGAAGCTTTCTTT
TRBD1	TRBJ2-7	NA	TRBV18	CASSDRDSYEQYF	TGTGCCAGCTCAGACAGGGATTCCTACGAGCAGTACTTC
NA	TRBJ2-5	NA	TRBV5-1	CASSLVGARQETQYF	TGCGCCAGCAGCTTGGTTGGAGCGAGACAAGAGACCCAGTACTTC
TRBD1	TRBJ2-7	NA	TRBV5-1	CASSLPGQGKAYEQYF	TGCGCCAGCAGCCTCCCCGGACAGGGGAAGGCCTACGAGCAGTACTTC
NA	TRBJ2-7	NA	TRBV27	CASNPGAPVAYEQYF	TGTGCCAGCAATCCTGGGGCTCCAGTAGCCTACGAGCAGTACTTC
NA	TRBJ1-1	NA	TRBV28	CASSLLSITEAFF	TGTGCCAGCAGTTTACTCAGTATAACTGAAGCTTTCTTT
NA	TRBJ1-1	few	TRBV4-3	CASSQDLAQLIYTEAFF	TGCGCCAGCAGCCAAGATCTCGCACAACTAATTTACACTGAAGCTTTCTTT
TRBD1	TRBJ1-4	NA	TRBV10-3	CAISRQGEHEKLFF	TGTGCCATCAGCAGGCAGGGGGAACATGAAAAACTGTTTTTT
TRBD1	TRBJ2-1	NA	TRBV10-3	CAIGQGTYNEQFF	TGTGCCATCGGACAGGGGACCTACAATGAGCAGTTCTTC
NA	TRBJ1-5	few	TRBV28	CASIQTANQPQHF	TGTGCCAGCATCCAAACAGCAAATCAGCCCCAGCATTTT
TRBD2	TRBJ2-3	NA	TRBV6-4	CASSDGLATDTQYF	TGTGCCAGCAGTGACGGACTAGCCACAGATACGCAGTATTTT
TRBD1	TRBJ1-5	NA	TRBV6-2/TRBV6-3	CASSYQDRLQPQHF	TGTGCCAGCAGTTACCAGGACAGGCTACAGCCCCAGCATTTT
TRBD2	TRBJ2-3	NA	TRBV5-4	CASSQDFGTSGATSEDTQYF	TGTGCCAGCAGCCAGGATTTCGGGACTAGCGGGGCGACCAGTGAGGATACGCAGTATTTT
NA	TRBJ1-1	NA	TRBV11-2	CASSRPNLNTEAFF	TGTGCCAGCAGCCGCCCCAACTTGAACACTGAAGCTTTCTTT
TRBD1	TRBJ1-1	NA	TRBV6-5	CASSYPGQAGGAFF	TGTGCCAGCAGTTACCCTGGACAGGCGGGGGGTGCTTTCTTT
TRBD1	TRBJ2-7	NA	TRBV4-3	CASSQEWGTGTGRPYEQYF	TGCGCCAGCAGCCAAGAATGGGGAACCGGGACAGGGCGTCCCTACGAGCAGTACTTC
NA	TRBJ1-6	NA	TRBV15	CATSRDYTDNSPLHF	TGTGCCACCAGCAGAGATTACACCGATAATTCACCCCTCCACTTT
TRBD1	TRBJ1-2	NA	TRBV6-5	CASSYLRTGGGYGYTF	TGTGCCAGCAGTTACCTACGGACAGGGGGGGGATATGGCTACACCTTC
TRBD1	TRBJ2-5	NA	TRBV28	CASSGAGGRRETQYF	TGTGCCAGCAGTGGCGCAGGGGGTAGGAGGGAGACCCAGTACTTC
NA	TRBJ1-5	NA	TRBV10-3	CAISGNRGNQPQHF	TGTGCCATCAGCGGAAACAGGGGCAATCAGCCCCAGCATTTT
NA	TRBJ1-5	NA	TRBV5-1	CASRDSYNQPQHF	TGCGCCAGCAGAGACAGCTACAATCAGCCCCAGCATTTT
TRBD1	TRBJ2-7	NA	TRBV11-3	CASSLGQGIEQYF	TGTGCCAGCAGCTTGGGACAGGGGATCGAGCAGTACTTC
NA	TRBJ2-2	NA	TRBV15	CATSRDRGTGELFF	TGTGCCACCAGCAGAGATCGAGGCACCGGGGAGCTGTTTTTT
TRBD1	TRBJ1-6	NA	TRBV7-3	CASSPRQGHNSPLHF	TGTGCCAGCAGCCCCCGACAGGGGCATAATTCACCCCTCCACTTT
NA	TRBJ1-2	NA	TRBV18	CASSPNRENYGYTF	TGTGCCAGCTCACCAAACAGGGAGAACTATGGCTACACCTTC
TRBD1	TRBJ2-5	NA	TRBV5-5	CASSEGRDSNQETQYF	TGTGCCAGCAGCGAGGGCCGGGACAGTAACCAAGAGACCCAGTACTTC
TRBD2	TRBJ2-7	NA	TRBV19	CASRAGTRGRYEQYF	TGTGCCAGTAGGGCCGGGACTCGCGGGAGGTACGAGCAGTACTTC
NA	TRBJ2-7	NA	TRBV27	CASSLTTSYEQYF	TGTGCCAGCAGTTTAACTACCTCCTACGAGCAGTACTTC
NA	TRBJ1-5	NA	TRBV5-4	CASSLAGGGQPQHF	TGTGCCAGCAGCTTGGCAGGAGGTGGTCAGCCCCAGCATTTT
NA	TRBJ1-5	few	TRBV27	CASSLGGKQPQHF	TGTGCCAGCAGTTTAGGAGGGAAGCAGCCCCAGCATTTT
NA	TRBJ2-1	once	TRBV9	CASSVAGTDEQFF	TGTGCCAGCAGCGTAGCTGGGACTGATGAGCAGTTCTTC
NA	TRBJ1-1	NA	TRBV27	CASSFAGPNTEAFF	TGTGCCAGCAGTTTCGCGGGGCCGAACACTGAAGCTTTCTTT
TRBD1	TRBJ1-1	NA	TRBV9	CASSVGTGGNTEAFF	TGTGCCAGCAGCGTAGGAACAGGGGGTAACACTGAAGCTTTCTTT
TRBD2	TRBJ2-1	NA	TRBV24-1	CATQTSGSRGEQFF	TGTGCCACACAGACTAGCGGGTCACGAGGGGAGCAGTTCTTC
TRBD1	TRBJ2-7	NA	TRBV28	CASSKGGQGHF	TGTGCCAGCAGTAAGGGGGGACAGGGGCACTTC
NA	TRBJ2-1	NA	TRBV5-1	CASSTSPGTPYNEQFF	TGCGCCAGCTCTACTAGTCCCGGGACACCTTACAATGAGCAGTTCTTC
TRBD2	TRBJ2-1	NA	TRBV7-3	CASSHRTSGPYNEQFF	TGTGCCAGCAGCCACAGGACTAGCGGCCCCTACAATGAGCAGTTCTTC
NA	TRBJ2-2	NA	TRBV6-5	CASSTGAPNTGELFF	TGTGCCAGCAGCACGGGAGCACCGAACACCGGGGAGCTGTTTTTT
NA	TRBJ2-5	NA	TRBV2	CASSESGGRETQYF	TGTGCCAGCAGTGAGTCGGGGGGCCGGGAGACCCAGTACTTC
NA	TRBJ2-7	NA	TRBV5-6	CASRRGSHFLAYEQYF	TGTGCCAGCCGCAGGGGTAGTCACTTCCTTGCCTACGAGCAGTACTTC
NA	TRBJ1-2	NA	TRBV5-4	CASSLGQGLFGYTF	TGTGCCAGCAGCTTGGGGCAGGGGTTATTCGGCTACACCTTC
NA	TRBJ2-7	NA	TRBV6-6	CASRGSYEQYF	TGTGCCAGCAGAGGGAGCTACGAGCAGTACTTC
NA	TRBJ2-1	NA	TRBV28	CASSPPGSHEQFF	TGTGCCAGCAGTCCCCCTGGTAGCCATGAGCAGTTCTTC
TRBD1	TRBJ2-1	NA	TRBV18	CASSPNPGQGGNEQFF	TGTGCCAGCTCACCAAATCCGGGACAGGGGGGAAATGAGCAGTTCTTC
NA	TRBJ2-1	NA	TRBV11-2	CASSLVGGSYNEQFF	TGTGCCAGCAGCTTAGTAGGGGGATCCTACAATGAGCAGTTCTTC
NA	TRBJ2-3	NA	TRBV4-2	CASNQGRETDTQYF	TGTGCCAGCAACCAGGGGAGGGAAACAGATACGCAGTATTTT